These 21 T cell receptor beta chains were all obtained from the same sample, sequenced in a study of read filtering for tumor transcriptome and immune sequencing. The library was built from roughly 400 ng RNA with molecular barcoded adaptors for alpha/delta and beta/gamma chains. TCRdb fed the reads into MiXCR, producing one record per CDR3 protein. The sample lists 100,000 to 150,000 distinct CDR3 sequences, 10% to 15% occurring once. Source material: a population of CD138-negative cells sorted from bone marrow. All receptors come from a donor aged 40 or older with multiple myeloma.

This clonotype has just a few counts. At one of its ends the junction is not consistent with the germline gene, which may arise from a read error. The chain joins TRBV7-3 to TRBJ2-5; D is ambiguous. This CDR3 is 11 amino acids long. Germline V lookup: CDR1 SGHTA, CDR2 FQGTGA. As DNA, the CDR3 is TGTGCCAGCAGGTTAACGGAGACCCAGTACTTC. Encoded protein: CASRLTETQYF.

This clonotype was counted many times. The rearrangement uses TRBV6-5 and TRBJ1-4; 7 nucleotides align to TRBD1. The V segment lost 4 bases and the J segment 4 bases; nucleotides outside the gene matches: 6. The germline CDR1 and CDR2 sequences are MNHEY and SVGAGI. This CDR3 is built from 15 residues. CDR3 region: CASSFTTGSNEKLFF. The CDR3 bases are TGTGCCAGCAGTTTTACGACAGGGAGTAATGAAAAACTGTTTTTT.

The CDR3 here is CASSIRGHEQYF. CDR3 nucleotide sequence: TGTGCCAGCAGTATCCGGGGCCACGAGCAGTACTTC. V and J are TRBV28 and TRBJ2-7; D could derive from TRBD1 or TRBD2 (5 bases each). Trimming pared 5 bases from V and 5 bases from J, leaving 10 bases between. The CDR3 loop spans 12 amino acids. The germline V gene has CDR1 MDHEN and CDR2 SYDVKM. The whole variable domain, filled in from reference TRBV28 and TRBJ2-7, reads DVKVTQSSRYLVKRTGEKVFLECVQDMDHENMFWYRQDPGLGLRLIYFSYDVKMKEKGDIPEGYSVSREKKERFSLILESASTNQTSMYLCASSIRGHEQYFGPGTRLTVT.

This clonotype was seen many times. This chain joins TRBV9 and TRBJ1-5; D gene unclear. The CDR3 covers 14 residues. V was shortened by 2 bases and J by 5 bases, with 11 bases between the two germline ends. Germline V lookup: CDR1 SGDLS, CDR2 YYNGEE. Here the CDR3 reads CASSVDVGDQPQHF. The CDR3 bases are TGTGCCAGCAGCGTGGACGTAGGAGATCAGCCCCAGCATTTT.

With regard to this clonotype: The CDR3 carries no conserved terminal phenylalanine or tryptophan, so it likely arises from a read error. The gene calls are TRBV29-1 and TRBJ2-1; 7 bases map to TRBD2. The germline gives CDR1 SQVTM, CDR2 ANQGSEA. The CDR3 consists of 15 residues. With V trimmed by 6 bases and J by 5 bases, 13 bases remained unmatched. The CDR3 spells CSVSGTGGAHNEQFL. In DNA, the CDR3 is TGCAGCGTGAGCGGGACTGGCGGGGCTCACAATGAGCAGTTCCTC.

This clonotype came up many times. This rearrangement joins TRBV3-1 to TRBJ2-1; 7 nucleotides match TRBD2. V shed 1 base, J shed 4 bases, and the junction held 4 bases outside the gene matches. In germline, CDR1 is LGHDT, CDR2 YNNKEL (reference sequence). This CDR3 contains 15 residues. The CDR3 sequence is CASSQGSSGYNEQFF. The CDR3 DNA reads TGTGCCAGCAGCCAAGGTTCTAGCGGATACAATGAGCAGTTCTTC.

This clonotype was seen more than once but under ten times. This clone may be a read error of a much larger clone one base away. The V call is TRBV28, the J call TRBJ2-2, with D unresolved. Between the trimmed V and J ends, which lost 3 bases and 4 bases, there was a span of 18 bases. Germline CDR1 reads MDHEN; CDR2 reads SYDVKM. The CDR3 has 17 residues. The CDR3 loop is CASSFATRPLGTGELFF. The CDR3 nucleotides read TGTGCCAGCAGTTTCGCTACGAGACCTCTAGGCACCGGGGAGCTGTTTTTT.

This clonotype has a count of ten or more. CDR3 sequence: CASSWGTEINEKLFF. For the CDR3, the DNA is TGTGCCAGCAGCTGGGGGACAGAGATCAATGAAAAACTGTTTTTT. This sequence joins TRBV5-5 and TRBJ1-4; 7 bases fit TRBD1. Trimming removed 3 bases from V and 5 bases from J; junction bases left unmatched: 7. Germline V CDR1 and CDR2: SGHKS, YYEKEE (reference sequence). CDR3 length equals 15 residues.

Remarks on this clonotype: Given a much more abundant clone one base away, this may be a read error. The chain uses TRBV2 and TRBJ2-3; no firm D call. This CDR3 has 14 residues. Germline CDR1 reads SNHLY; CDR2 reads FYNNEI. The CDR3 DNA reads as TGTGCCAGCAGTGAACACAGAAGCACAGATACGCCGTATTTT. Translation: CASSEHRSTDTPYF.

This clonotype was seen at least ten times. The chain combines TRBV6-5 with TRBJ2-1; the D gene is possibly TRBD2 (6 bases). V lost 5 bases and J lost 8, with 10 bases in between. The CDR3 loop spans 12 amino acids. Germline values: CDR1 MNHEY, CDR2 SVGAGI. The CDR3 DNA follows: TGTGCCAGCAGTCAGACGGGGGATGAGCAGTTCTTC. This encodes CASSQTGDEQFF.

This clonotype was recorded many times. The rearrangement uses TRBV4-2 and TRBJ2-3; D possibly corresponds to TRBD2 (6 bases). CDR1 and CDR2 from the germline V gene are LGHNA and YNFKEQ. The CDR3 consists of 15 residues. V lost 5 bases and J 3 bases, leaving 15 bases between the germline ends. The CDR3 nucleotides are TGTGCCAGCAGCTGGGACCCGGGAGAGACAGATACGCAGTATTTT. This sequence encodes CASSWDPGETDTQYF.

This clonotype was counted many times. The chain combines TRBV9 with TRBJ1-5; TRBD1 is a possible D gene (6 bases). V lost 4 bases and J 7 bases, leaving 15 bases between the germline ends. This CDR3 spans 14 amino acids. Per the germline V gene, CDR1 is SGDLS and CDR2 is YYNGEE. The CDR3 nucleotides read TGTGCCAGCAGCCCGGGGGGGGGCGGCCAGCCCCAGCATTTT. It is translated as CASSPGGGGQPQHF.

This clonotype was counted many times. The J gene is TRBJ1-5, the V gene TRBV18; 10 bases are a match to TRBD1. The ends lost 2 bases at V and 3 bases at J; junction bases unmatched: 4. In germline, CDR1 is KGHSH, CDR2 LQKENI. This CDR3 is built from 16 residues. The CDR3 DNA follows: TGTGCCAGCTCACCAGGGGACAGGGGTTTCAATCAGCCCCAGCATTTT. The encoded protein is CASSPGDRGFNQPQHF. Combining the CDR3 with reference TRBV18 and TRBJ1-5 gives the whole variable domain NAGVMQNPRHLVRRRGQEARLRCSPMKGHSHVYWYRQLPEEGLKFMVYLQKENIIDESGMPKERFSAEFPKEGPSILRIQQVVRGDSAAYFCASSPGDRGFNQPQHFGDGTRLSIL.

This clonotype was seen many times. CDR3 sequence: CASRPRQGALKETQYF. In DNA form, the CDR3 reads TGTGCCAGCAGACCACGTCAGGGGGCCCTTAAAGAGACCCAGTACTTC. This chain connects TRBV12-3 or TRBV12-4 to TRBJ2-5; 8 positions match TRBD1. The CDR3 consists of 16 residues. J gave up 3 bases and V 6 bases, and 12 bases lay outside the gene matches.

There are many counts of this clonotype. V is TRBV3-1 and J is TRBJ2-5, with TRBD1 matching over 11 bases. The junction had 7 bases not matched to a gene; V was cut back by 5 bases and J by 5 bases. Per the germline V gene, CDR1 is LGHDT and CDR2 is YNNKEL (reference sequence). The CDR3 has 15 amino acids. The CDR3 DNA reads TGTGCCAGCAGCGGTCGGGACAGGGGGAGCGAGACCCAGTACTTC. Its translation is CASSGRDRGSETQYF.

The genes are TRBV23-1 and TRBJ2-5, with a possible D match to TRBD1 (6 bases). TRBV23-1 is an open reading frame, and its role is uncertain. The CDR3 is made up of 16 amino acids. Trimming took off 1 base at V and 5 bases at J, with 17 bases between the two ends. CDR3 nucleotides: TGCGCCAGCAGTCAATATGACAGGTCCCTATGTGAGACCCAGTACTTC. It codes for CASSQYDRSLCETQYF.

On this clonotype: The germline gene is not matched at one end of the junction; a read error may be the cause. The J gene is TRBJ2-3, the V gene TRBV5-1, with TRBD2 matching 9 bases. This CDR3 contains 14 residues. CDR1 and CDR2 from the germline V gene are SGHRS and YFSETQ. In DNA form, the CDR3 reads TGCGCCAGCACGACTAGCGGTAGCACAGATACGCAGTGTTTT. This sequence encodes CASTTSGSTDTQCF. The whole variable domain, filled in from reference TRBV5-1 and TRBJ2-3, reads KAGVTQTPRYLIKTRGQQVTLSCSPISGHRSVSWYQQTPGQGLQFLFEYFSETQRNKGNFPGRFSGRQFSNSRSEMNVSTLELGDSALYLCASTTSGSTDTQCFGPGTRLTVL.

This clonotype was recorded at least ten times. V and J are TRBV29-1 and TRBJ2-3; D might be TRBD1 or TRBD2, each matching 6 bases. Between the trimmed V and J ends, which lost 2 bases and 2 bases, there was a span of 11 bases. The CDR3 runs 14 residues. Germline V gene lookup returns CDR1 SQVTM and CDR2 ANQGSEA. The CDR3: CSVEPGGLTDTQYF. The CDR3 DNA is TGCAGCGTTGAACCTGGGGGGCTCACAGATACGCAGTATTTT.

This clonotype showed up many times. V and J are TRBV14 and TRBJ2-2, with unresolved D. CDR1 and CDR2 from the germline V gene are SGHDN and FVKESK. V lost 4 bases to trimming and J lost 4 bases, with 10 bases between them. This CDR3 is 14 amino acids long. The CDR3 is CASSPRAGTGELFF. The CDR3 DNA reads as TGTGCCAGCAGCCCACGGGCCGGCACCGGGGAGCTGTTTTTT. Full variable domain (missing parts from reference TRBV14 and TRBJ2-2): EAGVTQFPSHSVIEKGQTVTLRCDPISGHDNLYWYRRVMGKEIKFLLHFVKESKQDESGMPNNRFLAERTGGTYSTLKVQPAELEDSGVYFCASSPRAGTGELFFGEGSRLTVL.

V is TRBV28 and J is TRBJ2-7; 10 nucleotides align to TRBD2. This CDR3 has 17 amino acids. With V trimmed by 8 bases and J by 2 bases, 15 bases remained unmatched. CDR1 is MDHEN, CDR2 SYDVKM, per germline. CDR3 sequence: CASLPSAWTSGPYEQYF. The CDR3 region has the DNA TGTGCCAGCCTCCCCTCGGCATGGACTAGCGGCCCCTACGAGCAGTACTTC. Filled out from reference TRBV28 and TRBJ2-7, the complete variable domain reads DVKVTQSSRYLVKRTGEKVFLECVQDMDHENMFWYRQDPGLGLRLIYFSYDVKMKEKGDIPEGYSVSREKKERFSLILESASTNQTSMYLCASLPSAWTSGPYEQYFGPGTRLTVT.

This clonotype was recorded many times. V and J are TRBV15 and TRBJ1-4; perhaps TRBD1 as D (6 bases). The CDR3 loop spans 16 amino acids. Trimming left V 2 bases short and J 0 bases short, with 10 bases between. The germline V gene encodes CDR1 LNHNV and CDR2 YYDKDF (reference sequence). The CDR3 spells CATSRPTGSTNEKLFF. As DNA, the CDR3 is TGTGCCACCAGCAGACCGACAGGTTCAACTAATGAAAAACTGTTTTTT.